Listed here are 23 T cell receptor beta chains from one sample, sequenced in a study of CD8 T cells in ankylosing spondylitis. TCRdb re-called the 5' RACE reads with MiXCR, one entry per CDR3 protein. The top ten hold about 3.7% of the sample, which has around 300,000 distinct CDR3 sequences, less than 25% seen once. The sample consisted of blood, either unsorted or a sorted T cell fraction (not recorded which). The source of these receptors is a female donor with ankylosing spondylitis or in good health (not recorded which).

This clonotype came up many times. This chain joins TRBV12-3 or TRBV12-4 and TRBJ1-1, with D tentatively TRBD1 (5 bases). Trimming stripped 5 bases from V and 3 bases from J, with 13 bases between. CDR3 size: 14 residues. CDR3 nucleotides: TGTGCCAGCAGTGGGACCGGGCCGGACACTGAAGCTTTCTTT. It yields the protein CASSGTGPDTEAFF.

The rearrangement uses TRBV28 and TRBJ2-3, with no clear D. Germline-derived CDR1 and CDR2 are MDHEN and SYDVKM. Trimming left V 2 bases short and J 0 bases short, with 12 bases between. The length of the CDR3 is 16 residues. Here the CDR3 DNA reads TGTGCCAGCAGTTTACCCCTGACGACTAGCACAGATACGCAGTATTTT. This translates into CASSLPLTTSTDTQYF. Supplemented by reference TRBV28 and TRBJ2-3, the full variable domain reads DVKVTQSSRYLVKRTGEKVFLECVQDMDHENMFWYRQDPGLGLRLIYFSYDVKMKEKGDIPEGYSVSREKKERFSLILESASTNQTSMYLCASSLPLTTSTDTQYFGPGTRLTVL.

J is TRBJ1-2 and V is TRBV4-3; D not certain. This CDR3 contains 15 residues. Trimming left V 1 base short and J 8 bases short, with 17 bases between. Looked up from germline, CDR1 is LGHNA and CDR2 is YSLEER. The CDR3 protein is CASSQGARALGGYTF. The CDR3 DNA follows: TGCGCCAGCAGCCAAGGAGCCCGGGCCCTGGGGGGCTACACCTTC.

This clonotype appeared a few times. This chain links TRBV18 with TRBJ2-1; 9 nucleotides match TRBD1. The CDR3 is made up of 17 amino acids. With 3 bases clipped from V and 8 bases from J, the junction kept 14 bases outside the gene matches. Per the germline V gene, CDR1 is KGHSH and CDR2 is LQKENI. CDR3 amino acids: CASSPNLPGQGKHEQFF. Written as DNA, the CDR3 is TGTGCCAGCTCACCTAATCTTCCGGGACAGGGCAAACATGAGCAGTTCTTC.

About this clonotype itself: Because the CDR3 is missing its conserved closing phenylalanine or tryptophan, this is likely a read error. The chain couples TRBV6-1 to TRBJ2-6; D unresolved. The CDR3 is 14 residues long. The V end lost 4 bases, the J end lost 2 bases, and 6 bases lay between the germline ends. Germline CDR1 reads MNHNS; CDR2 reads SASEGT. The CDR3 sequence: CASSGMTGANVLTL. The CDR3 DNA reads as TGTGCCAGCAGTGGAATGACTGGGGCCAACGTCCTGACTCTC.

J is TRBJ1-4 and V is TRBV12-3 or TRBV12-4; D call uncertain. Deletions cut 8 bases from V and 3 bases from J, with 7 bases between. The CDR3 covers 12 residues. The CDR3 bases are TGTGCCAGCGGGCATGCTAATGAAAAACTGTTTTTT. It specifies CASGHANEKLFF.

This clonotype turned up a few times. The chain couples TRBV12-3 or TRBV12-4 to TRBJ1-2; possibly TRBD1 for D (6 bases). Trimming cost V 5 bases and J 4 bases, with 11 bases left between them. This CDR3 comprises 13 residues. The CDR3 nucleotides are TGTGCCAGCAGTCGGACAGATATCTATGGCTACACCTTC. It encodes CASSRTDIYGYTF.

The chain joins TRBV12-3 or TRBV12-4 to TRBJ2-1; D is unresolved. There are 16 residues in the CDR3. V was cut by 5 bases and J by 2 bases, with 16 bases left in between. The CDR3 nucleotides are TGTGCCAGCAGTCTTTCCAGGAAGAGCCCCTACAATGAGCAGTTCTTC. Translated: CASSLSRKSPYNEQFF.

This sequence joins TRBV15 and TRBJ2-2; 12 bases are a match to TRBD2. The germline V gene has CDR1 LNHNV and CDR2 YYDKDF (reference sequence). The V and J ends lost 3 bases and 0 bases, in that order; junction bases with no gene match: 2. This CDR3 has 17 residues. The CDR3 sequence is CATSRGTSGSNTGELFF. CDR3 coding DNA: TGTGCCACCAGCAGGGGGACTAGCGGGTCGAACACCGGGGAGCTGTTTTTT.

This clonotype was detected a few times. This chain uses TRBV10-3 with TRBJ1-1; unclear D gene. This CDR3 has 12 residues. The V end was cut by 11 bases, the J end by 2 bases, with 12 bases between. Germline CDR1 is ENHRY and CDR2 is SYGVKD. CDR3 nucleotide sequence: TGTGCCTCAAGAGGAATAAACACTGAAGCTTTCTTT. Residues: CASRGINTEAFF.

This sequence joins TRBV3-1 and TRBJ1-3, with unresolved D. CDR1 LGHDT and CDR2 YNNKEL come from the germline V gene (reference sequence). There are 13 residues in the CDR3. Trimming removed 0 bases at V and 2 bases at J, with 2 bases between. CDR3 DNA: TGTGCCAGCAGCCAAGATGCTGGAAACACCATATATTTT. Its protein is CASSQDAGNTIYF.

This chain links TRBV7-9 with TRBJ1-1; a weak D match, TRBD1 (6 bases). Germline CDR1 reads SEHNR; CDR2 reads FQNEAQ (reference sequence). V gave up 8 bases and J gave up 4 bases, with 20 bases separating them. The CDR3 spans 15 residues. CDR3 sequence: CASVPPGVRGTEAFF. CDR3 nucleotide sequence: TGTGCCAGCGTTCCCCCAGGGGTTCGGGGCACTGAAGCTTTCTTT.

The genes are TRBV28 and TRBJ2-7; a weak D match, TRBD2 (5 bases). Germline V gene sequence: CDR1 MDHEN, CDR2 SYDVKM. This CDR3 has 17 amino acids. Between the trimmed V and J ends, which lost 8 bases and 4 bases, there was a span of 27 bases. This CDR3 reads CASPPAAGGFGFYEQYF. DNA for the CDR3: TGTGCCAGCCCCCCGGCAGCAGGCGGGTTTGGCTTTTACGAGCAGTACTTC.

The genes are TRBV20-1 and TRBJ1-5, with D hard to call. Germline V lookup: CDR1 DFQATT, CDR2 SNEGSKA (reference sequence). The CDR3 has 14 amino acids. The V end lost 1 base, the J end lost 4 bases, and 11 bases lay between the germline ends. The CDR3 loop reads CSARGQNYNQPQHF. CDR3 DNA sequence: TGCAGTGCTAGAGGCCAGAACTATAATCAGCCCCAGCATTTT.

The genes are TRBV6-1 and TRBJ2-7; D is possibly TRBD1 (6 bases). The CDR3 runs 18 residues. The V and J ends lost 7 bases and 5 bases respectively, with 30 bases between them. Germline loops: CDR1 MNHNS, CDR2 SASEGT. The CDR3 region is CASILSGPVRGAYHEQYF. CDR3 in DNA: TGTGCCAGCATTCTGTCCGGACCTGTCAGGGGTGCTTACCACGAGCAGTACTTC.

J is TRBJ2-1 and V is TRBV4-2; 14 bases line up with TRBD2. Germline V gene sequence: CDR1 LGHNA, CDR2 YNFKEQ. J gave up 4 bases and V 5 bases, and 16 bases lay outside the gene matches. The CDR3 is 20 residues long. As DNA, the CDR3 is TGTGCCAGCAGCAGGTCCAGCCCCGGGACTAGCGGGGGTGGGTACAATGAGCAGTTCTTC. Translating it yields CASSRSSPGTSGGGYNEQFF.

This clonotype was seen only a few times. The chain links TRBV19 to TRBJ2-7; TRBD1 matches at 10 bases. CDR1 is LNHDA, CDR2 SQIVND, per germline (reference sequence). V was clipped by 4 bases and J by 7 bases; unmatched bases: 10. This CDR3 comprises 15 residues. CDR3 region: CASSTIDRGHREQYF. In DNA, the CDR3 is TGTGCCAGTAGTACTATTGACAGGGGGCATCGGGAGCAGTACTTC.

This clonotype came up a few times. This sequence joins TRBV29-1 and TRBJ2-1, with 9 bases fitting TRBD1. CDR1 is SQVTM, CDR2 ANQGSEA, per germline. Unmatched junction bases numbered 15, after V lost 6 bases and J lost 6 bases. CDR3 length equals 16 residues. DNA for the CDR3: TGCAGCGTCGCCGGGGGGACAGGGAAGGGGATCAATGAGCAGTTCTTC. Translated, it gives CSVAGGTGKGINEQFF.

The chain has TRBV7-6 and TRBJ2-1, with TRBD2 matching 9 bases. Per the germline V gene, CDR1 is SGHVS and CDR2 is FNYEAQ. This CDR3 contains 13 residues. J lost 15 bases, V lost 2 bases, and 8 bases had no gene match. The CDR3 DNA is TGTGCCAGCAGCTTAACCCCTAGCGGGATTGTGTTCTTC. This gives the protein CASSLTPSGIVFF.

The rearrangement joins TRBV20-1 to TRBJ2-1; D remains unclear. Trimming shortened V by 5 bases and J by 8 bases, and 16 bases separated the two germline ends. Germline CDR1 reads DFQATT; CDR2 reads SNEGSKA (reference sequence). This CDR3 is 13 amino acids long. The CDR3 spells CSAGRFSRDEQFF. CDR3 nucleotides: TGCAGTGCTGGACGATTTTCTAGGGATGAGCAGTTCTTC.

The genes are TRBV4-1 and TRBJ1-2; D call uncertain. This CDR3 has 16 amino acids. V lost 0 bases, J lost 2 bases, and 13 bases lay in between. Per germline, CDR1 MGHRA and CDR2 YSYEKL. CDR3 sequence reads: CASSQDRLPSNYGYTF. The CDR3 DNA is TGCGCCAGCAGCCAAGATCGGCTACCCTCCAACTATGGCTACACCTTC.

This clonotype was seen a handful of times. This chain uses TRBV6-5 with TRBJ2-3; 12 bases agree with TRBD2. The CDR3 is made up of 16 amino acids. V lost 6 bases, J lost 3 bases, and 7 bases stayed unmatched. Germline lookup yields CDR1 MNHEY and CDR2 SVGAGI. CDR3 coding DNA: TGTGCCAGCAGCACTTCCGGGACTAGCGGGACAGATACGCAGTATTTT. It codes for CASSTSGTSGTDTQYF.

This chain links TRBV11-2 with TRBJ2-5; 7 positions agree with TRBD1. The trim removed 5 bases at V and 3 bases at J, leaving 12 bases unmatched. There are 16 residues in the CDR3. CDR1 and CDR2 (germline): SGHAT, FQNNGV. DNA for the CDR3: TGTGCCAGCAGCGGGGGACAGCCAGCCATTAAAGAGACCCAGTACTTC. Translation gives CASSGGQPAIKETQYF.